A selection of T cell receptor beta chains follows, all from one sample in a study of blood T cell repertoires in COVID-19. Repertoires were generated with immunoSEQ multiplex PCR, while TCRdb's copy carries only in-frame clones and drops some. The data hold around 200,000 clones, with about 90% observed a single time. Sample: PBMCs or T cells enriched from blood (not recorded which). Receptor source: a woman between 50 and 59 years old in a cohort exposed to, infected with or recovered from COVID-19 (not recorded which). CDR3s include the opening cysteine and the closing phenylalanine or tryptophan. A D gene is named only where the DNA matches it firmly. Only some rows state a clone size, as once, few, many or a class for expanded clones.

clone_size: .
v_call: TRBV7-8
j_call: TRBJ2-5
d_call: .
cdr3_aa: CASSFAARRQYQETQYF
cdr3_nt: TGTGCCAGCAGCTTCGCGGCGCGGAGACAGTACCAAGAGACCCAGTACTTC

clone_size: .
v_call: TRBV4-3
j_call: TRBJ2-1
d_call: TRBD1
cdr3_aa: CASSQDLAGGASSYGEQFF
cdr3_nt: TGCGCCAGCAGCCAAGATCTTGCAGGGGGCGCGTCTAGCTACGGTGAGCAGTTCTTC

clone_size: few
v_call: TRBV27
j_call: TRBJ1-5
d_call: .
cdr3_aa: CASSEVRGNQPQHF
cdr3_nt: TGTGCCAGCTCGGAGGTCAGGGGTAATCAGCCCCAGCATTTT

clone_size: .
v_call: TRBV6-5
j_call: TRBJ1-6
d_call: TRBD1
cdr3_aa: CASSVDRDLISPLHF
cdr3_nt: TGTGCCAGCAGCGTGGACAGGGACCTAATTTCACCCCTCCACTTT

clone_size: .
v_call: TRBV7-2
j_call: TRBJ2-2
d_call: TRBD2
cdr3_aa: CASSLVVAGGTNTGELFF
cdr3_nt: TGTGCCAGCAGCTTAGTCGTAGCGGGGGGAACGAACACCGGGGAGCTGTTTTTT

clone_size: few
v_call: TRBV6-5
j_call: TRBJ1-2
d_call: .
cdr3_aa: CASSFGGEGYGYTF
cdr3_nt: TGTGCCAGCAGTTTTGGAGGGGAGGGCTATGGCTACACCTTC

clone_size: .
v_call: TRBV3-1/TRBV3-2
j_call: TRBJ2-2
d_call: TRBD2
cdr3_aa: CASSRSLAGRTNTGELFF
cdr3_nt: TGTGCCAGCAGCCGATCGCTAGCGGGGCGAACGAACACCGGGGAGCTGTTTTTT

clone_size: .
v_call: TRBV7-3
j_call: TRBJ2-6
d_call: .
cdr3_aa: CASSLRGARSSGANVLTF
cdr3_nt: TGTGCCAGCAGCTTAAGGGGCGCCAGGAGCTCTGGGGCCAACGTCCTGACTTTC

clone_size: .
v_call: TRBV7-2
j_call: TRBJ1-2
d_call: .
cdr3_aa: CASSPVSGAYGYTF
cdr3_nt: TGTGCCAGCAGCCCCGTAAGTGGGGCCTATGGCTACACCTTC

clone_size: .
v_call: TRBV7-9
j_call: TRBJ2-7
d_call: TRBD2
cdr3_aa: CASSLVLGTSYEQYF
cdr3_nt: TGTGCCAGCAGCTTAGTTTTGGGGACTAGTTACGAGCAGTACTTC

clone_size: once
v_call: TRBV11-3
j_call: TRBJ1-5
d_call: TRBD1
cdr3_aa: CASSLVPDRGNQPQHF
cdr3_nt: TGTGCCAGCAGCTTAGTCCCGGACAGGGGCAATCAGCCCCAGCATTTT

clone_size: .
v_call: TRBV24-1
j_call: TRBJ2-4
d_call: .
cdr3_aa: CATSASNNIQYF
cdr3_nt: TGTGCCACCAGTGCGTCTAATAACATTCAGTACTTC

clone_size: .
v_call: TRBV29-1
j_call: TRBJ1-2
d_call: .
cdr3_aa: CSVEGQNYGYTF
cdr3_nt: TGCAGCGTTGAAGGCCAGAACTATGGCTACACCTTC

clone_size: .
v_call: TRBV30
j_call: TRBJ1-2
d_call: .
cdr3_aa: CAWRPGWYGYTF
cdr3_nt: TGTGCCTGGAGACCCGGTTGGTATGGCTACACCTTC

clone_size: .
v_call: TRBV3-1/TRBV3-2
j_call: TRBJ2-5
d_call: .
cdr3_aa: CASSYPQETQYF
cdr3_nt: TGTGCCAGCAGCTATCCCCAAGAGACCCAGTACTTC

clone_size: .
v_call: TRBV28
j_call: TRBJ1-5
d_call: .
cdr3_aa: CASSFRGEGSNQPQHF
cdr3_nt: TGTGCCAGCAGTTTTCGGGGGGAGGGTAGCAATCAGCCCCAGCATTTT

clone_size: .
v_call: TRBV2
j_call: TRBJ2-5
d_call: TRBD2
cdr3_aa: CASSEGLAAETQYF
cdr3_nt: TGTGCCAGCAGTGAAGGACTAGCCGCTGAGACCCAGTACTTC

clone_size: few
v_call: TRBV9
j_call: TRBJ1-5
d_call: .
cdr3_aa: CASSVGPGSNQPQHF
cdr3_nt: TGTGCCAGCAGCGTAGGGCCAGGTAGCAATCAGCCCCAGCATTTT

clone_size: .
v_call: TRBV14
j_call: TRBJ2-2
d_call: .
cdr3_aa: CASSQRKGGATGELFF
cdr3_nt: TGTGCCAGCAGCCAAAGAAAGGGGGGGGCCACCGGGGAGCTGTTTTTT

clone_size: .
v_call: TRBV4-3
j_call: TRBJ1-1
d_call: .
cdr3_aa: CASSQDTGVLTEAFF
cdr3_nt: TGCGCCAGCAGCCAAGATACCGGGGTTCTGACTGAAGCTTTCTTT

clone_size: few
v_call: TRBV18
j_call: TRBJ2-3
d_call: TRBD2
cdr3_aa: CASSPLGVAGASDTQYF
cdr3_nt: TGTGCCAGCTCACCCCTGGGAGTAGCGGGGGCCTCAGATACGCAGTATTTT

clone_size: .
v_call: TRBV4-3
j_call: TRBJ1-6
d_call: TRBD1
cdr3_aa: CASSQGTGGEFVYSPLHF
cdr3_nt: TGCGCCAGCAGCCAGGGGACAGGGGGTGAGTTCGTTTATTCACCCCTCCACTTT

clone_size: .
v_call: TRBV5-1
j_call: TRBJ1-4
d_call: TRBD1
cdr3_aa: CASSDTQGVGEKLFF
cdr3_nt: TGCGCCAGCAGCGATACACAGGGGGTAGGGGAAAAACTGTTTTTT

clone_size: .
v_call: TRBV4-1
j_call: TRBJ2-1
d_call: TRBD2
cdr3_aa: CASSSNLAGAYNEQFF
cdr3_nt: TGCGCCAGCAGCTCTAATCTAGCGGGGGCCTACAATGAGCAGTTCTTC

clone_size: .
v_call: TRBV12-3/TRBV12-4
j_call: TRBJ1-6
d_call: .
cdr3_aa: CASQIEGISPLHF
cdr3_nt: TGTGCCAGCCAGATAGAGGGCATCTCACCCCTCCACTTT

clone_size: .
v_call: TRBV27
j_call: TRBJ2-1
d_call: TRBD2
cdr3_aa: CASSPKAGGGSEQFF
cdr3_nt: TGTGCCAGCAGTCCAAAAGCGGGGGGTGGAAGTGAGCAGTTCTTC

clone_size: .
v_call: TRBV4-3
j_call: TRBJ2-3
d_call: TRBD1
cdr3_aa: CASSYDRGSTDTQYF
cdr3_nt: TGCGCCAGCAGCTACGACAGGGGAAGCACAGATACGCAGTATTTT

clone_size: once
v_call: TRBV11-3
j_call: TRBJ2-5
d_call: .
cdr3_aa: CASSLVPGARETQYF
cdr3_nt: TGTGCCAGCAGCTTGGTCCCTGGTGCTAGGGAGACCCAGTACTTC

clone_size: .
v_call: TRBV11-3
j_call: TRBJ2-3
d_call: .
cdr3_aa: CASSLARGVSTDTQYF
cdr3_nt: TGTGCCAGCAGCCTCGCACGGGGAGTCAGCACAGATACGCAGTATTTT

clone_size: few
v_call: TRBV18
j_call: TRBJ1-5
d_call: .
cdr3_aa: CASSPSGLSNQPQHF
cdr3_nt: TGTGCCAGCTCACCCTCGGGGTTAAGCAATCAGCCCCAGCATTTT

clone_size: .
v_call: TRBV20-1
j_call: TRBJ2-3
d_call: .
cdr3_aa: CSVPSPDTQYF
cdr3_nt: TGCAGTGTCCCGTCCCCAGATACGCAGTATTTT

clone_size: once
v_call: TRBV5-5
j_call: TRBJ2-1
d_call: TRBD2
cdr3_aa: CASSLVAGGYPNEQFF
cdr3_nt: TGTGCCAGCAGCTTGGTAGCGGGGGGCTACCCCAATGAGCAGTTCTTC

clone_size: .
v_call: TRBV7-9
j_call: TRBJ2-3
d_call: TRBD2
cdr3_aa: CASSQDGGAADTQYF
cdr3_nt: TGTGCCAGCAGCCAAGACGGGGGGGCCGCAGATACGCAGTATTTT

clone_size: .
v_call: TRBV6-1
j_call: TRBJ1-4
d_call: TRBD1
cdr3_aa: CASSELSGQGYEKLFF
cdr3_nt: TGTGCCAGCAGTGAACTATCGGGACAGGGTTATGAAAAACTGTTTTTT

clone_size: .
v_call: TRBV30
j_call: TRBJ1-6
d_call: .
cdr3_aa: CAWGMEADLPLHF
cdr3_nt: TGTGCCTGGGGGATGGAGGCGGACCTCCCTCTCCACTTT

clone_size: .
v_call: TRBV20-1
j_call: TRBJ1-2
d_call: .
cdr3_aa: CSARQGNGYTF
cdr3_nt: TGCAGTGCTCGGCAGGGAAATGGCTACACCTTC

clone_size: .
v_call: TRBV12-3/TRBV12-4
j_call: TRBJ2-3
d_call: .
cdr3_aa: CASSFRGTDTQYF
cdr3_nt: TGTGCCAGCAGTTTTCGGGGCACAGATACGCAGTATTTT

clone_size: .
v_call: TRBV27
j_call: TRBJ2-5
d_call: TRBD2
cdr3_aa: CASSLMGTSGGAGQETQYF
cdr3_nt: TGTGCCAGCAGTTTAATGGGGACTAGCGGGGGGGCCGGGCAAGAGACCCAGTACTTC

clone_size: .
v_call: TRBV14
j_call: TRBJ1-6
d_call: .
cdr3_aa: CASSPGNYNSPLHF
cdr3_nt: TGTGCCAGCAGCCCAGGGAACTATAATTCACCCCTCCACTTT

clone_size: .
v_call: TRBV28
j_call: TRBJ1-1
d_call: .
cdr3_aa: CASSLRGNTEAFF
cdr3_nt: TGTGCCAGCAGTTTAAGGGGGAACACTGAAGCTTTCTTT

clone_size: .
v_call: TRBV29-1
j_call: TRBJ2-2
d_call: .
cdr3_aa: CSVRDSGELFF
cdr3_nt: TGCAGCGTGAGGGATTCCGGGGAGCTGTTTTTT

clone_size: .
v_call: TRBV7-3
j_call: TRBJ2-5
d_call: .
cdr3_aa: CASSPDRYQETQYF
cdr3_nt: TGTGCCAGCAGCCCTGACAGGTACCAAGAGACCCAGTACTTC

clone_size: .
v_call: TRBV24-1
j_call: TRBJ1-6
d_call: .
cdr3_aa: CATSAWRGSPLHF
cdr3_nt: TGTGCCACCAGTGCCTGGAGGGGTTCACCCCTCCACTTT

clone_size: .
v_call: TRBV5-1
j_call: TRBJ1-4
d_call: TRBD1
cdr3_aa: CASSLGGQGVNEKLFF
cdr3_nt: TGCGCCAGCAGCTTGGGAGGACAGGGGGTTAATGAAAAACTGTTTTTT

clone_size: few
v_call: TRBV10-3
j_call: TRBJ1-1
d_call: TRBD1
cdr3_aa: CAIRPGQGAQGRNTEAFF
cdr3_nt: TGTGCCATCAGGCCGGGACAGGGGGCTCAGGGTCGTAACACTGAAGCTTTCTTT

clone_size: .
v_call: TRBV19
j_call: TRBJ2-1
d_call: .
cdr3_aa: CASNRGGSYNEQFF
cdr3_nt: TGTGCCAGTAATAGGGGAGGTTCCTACAATGAGCAGTTCTTC

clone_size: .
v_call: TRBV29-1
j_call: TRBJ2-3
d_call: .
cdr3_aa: CSVQRGGIADTQYF
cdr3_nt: TGCAGCGTTCAGAGGGGGGGCATTGCAGATACGCAGTATTTT

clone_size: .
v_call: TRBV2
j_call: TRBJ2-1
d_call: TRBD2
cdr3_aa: CASSLLAGAKFF
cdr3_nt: TGTGCCAGCAGCTTACTAGCGGGGGCAAAGTTCTTC

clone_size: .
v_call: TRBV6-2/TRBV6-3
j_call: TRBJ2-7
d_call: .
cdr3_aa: CASSYAGTTPWEQYF
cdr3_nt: TGTGCCAGCAGTTATGCAGGGACAACTCCTTGGGAGCAGTACTTC

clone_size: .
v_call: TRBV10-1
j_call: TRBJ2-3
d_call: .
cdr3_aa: CASSEGRVFGGTQYF
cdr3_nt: TGCGCCAGCAGTGAAGGGCGGGTCTTTGGAGGTACGCAGTATTTT

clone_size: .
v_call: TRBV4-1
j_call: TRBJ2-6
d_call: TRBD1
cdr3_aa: CASSLGQGNGANVLTF
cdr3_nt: TGCGCCAGCAGCCTGGGACAGGGGAACGGGGCCAACGTCCTGACTTTC

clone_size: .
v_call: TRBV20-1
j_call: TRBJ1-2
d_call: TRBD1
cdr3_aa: CSSWTGEGYTF
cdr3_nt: TGCAGTTCCTGGACAGGAGAAGGCTACACCTTC

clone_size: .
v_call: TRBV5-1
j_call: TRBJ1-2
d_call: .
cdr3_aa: CASSSGSGDYGYTF
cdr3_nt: TGCGCCAGCAGCTCGGGATCAGGGGACTATGGCTACACCTTC

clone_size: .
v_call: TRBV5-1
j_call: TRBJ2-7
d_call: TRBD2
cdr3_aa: CASSSGTSEAYEQYF
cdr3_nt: TGCGCCAGCAGCTCCGGGACTAGCGAGGCCTACGAGCAGTACTTC

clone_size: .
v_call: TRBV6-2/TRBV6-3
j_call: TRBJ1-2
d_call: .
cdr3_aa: CASSRQGYGYTF
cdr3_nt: TGTGCCAGCAGCCGGCAGGGGTATGGCTACACCTTC

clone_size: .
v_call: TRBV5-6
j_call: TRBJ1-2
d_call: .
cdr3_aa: CASSFSRVIYGYTF
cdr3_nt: TGTGCCAGCAGCTTTTCCAGGGTTATCTATGGCTACACCTTC

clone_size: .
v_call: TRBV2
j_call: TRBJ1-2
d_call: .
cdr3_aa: CASSYQGQANYGYTF
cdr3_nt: TGTGCCAGCAGTTACCAGGGCCAAGCTAACTATGGCTACACCTTC